This TCR beta chain was identified in a study of brain T cells in children with intractable seizures. Worth noting for this clone: The antigen is undetermined.

V dropped 4 bases and J dropped 4 bases, with 8 bases sitting between them. Germline CDR1 MNHEY, CDR2 SVGAGI. The CDR3 runs 13 residues. Here immunoSEQ multiplex PCR was the method, and the copy in TCRdb shows in-frame clones only, minus some. The top ten hold 4.5% to 7% of the sample, which has 340,000 or so clones, roughly 93% seen once. The time point: blood from clinic visit 5 months post-surgery; TSC patient then seizure free. Surgery cases with the highest brain T cell transcript signatures were chosen for sequencing. Before surgery, patients took at least one anti-epileptic drug. General study findings and limits: Clones missing pre-surgery may reflect undersampling of that blood sample. Viral specificity was inferred only from CDR3 similarity; HCMV serostatus was unknown.

This material consisted of peripheral blood, taken roughly 5 months after surgery. The chain employs TRBV6-5 and TRBJ1-5; D possibly corresponds to TRBD1 (5 bases). The source of this sequence is a boy in the first two years of life with tuberous sclerosis and intractable seizures. In DNA form, the CDR3 reads TGTGCCAGCAGTTCGGGGGGAAATCAGCCCCAGCATTTT. Protein sequence: CASSSGGNQPQHF.